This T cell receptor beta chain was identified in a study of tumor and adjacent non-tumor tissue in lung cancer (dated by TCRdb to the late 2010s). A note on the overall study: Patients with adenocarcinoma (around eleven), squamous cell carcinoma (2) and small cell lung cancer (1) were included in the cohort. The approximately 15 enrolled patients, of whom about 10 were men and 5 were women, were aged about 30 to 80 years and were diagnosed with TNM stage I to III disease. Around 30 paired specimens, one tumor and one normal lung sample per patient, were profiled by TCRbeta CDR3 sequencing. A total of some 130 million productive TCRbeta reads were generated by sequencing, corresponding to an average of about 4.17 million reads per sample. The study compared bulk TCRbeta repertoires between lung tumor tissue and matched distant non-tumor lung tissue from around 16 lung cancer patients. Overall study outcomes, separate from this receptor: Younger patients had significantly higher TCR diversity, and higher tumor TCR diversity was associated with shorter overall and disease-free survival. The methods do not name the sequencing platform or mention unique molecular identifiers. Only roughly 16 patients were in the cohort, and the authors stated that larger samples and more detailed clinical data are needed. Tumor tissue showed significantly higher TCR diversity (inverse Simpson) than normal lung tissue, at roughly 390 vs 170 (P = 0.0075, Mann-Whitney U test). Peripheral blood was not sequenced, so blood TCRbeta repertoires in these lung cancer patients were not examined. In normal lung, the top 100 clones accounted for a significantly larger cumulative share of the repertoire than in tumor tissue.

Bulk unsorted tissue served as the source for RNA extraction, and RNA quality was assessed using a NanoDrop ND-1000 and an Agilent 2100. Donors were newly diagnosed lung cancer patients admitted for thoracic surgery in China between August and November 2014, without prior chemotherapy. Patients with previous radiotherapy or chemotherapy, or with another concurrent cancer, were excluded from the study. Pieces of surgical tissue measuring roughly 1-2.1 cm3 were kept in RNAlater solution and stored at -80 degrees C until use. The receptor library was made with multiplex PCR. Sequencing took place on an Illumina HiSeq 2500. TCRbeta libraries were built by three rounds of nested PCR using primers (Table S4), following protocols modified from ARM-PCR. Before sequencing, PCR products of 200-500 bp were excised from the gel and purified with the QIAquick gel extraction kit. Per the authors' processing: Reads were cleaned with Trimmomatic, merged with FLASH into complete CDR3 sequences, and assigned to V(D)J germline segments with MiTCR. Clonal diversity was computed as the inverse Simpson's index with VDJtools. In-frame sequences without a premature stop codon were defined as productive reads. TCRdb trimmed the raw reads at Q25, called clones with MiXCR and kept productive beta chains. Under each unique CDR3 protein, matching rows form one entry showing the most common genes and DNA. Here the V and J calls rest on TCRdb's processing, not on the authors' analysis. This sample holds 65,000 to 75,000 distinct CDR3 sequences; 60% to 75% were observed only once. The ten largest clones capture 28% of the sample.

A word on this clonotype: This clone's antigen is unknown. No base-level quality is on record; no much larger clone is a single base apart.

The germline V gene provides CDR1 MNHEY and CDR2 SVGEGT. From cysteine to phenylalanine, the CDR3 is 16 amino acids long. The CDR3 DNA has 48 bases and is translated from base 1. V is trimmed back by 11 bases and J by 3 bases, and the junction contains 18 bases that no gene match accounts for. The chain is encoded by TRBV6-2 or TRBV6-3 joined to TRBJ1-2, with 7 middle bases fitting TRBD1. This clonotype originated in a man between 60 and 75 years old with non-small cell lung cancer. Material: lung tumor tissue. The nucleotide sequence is TGTGCCTGCACCTACTGGGACAGAAAAAACGACTATGGCTACACCTTC. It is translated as CACTYWDRKNDYGYTF.